This TCR beta chain is from a study of T cells after yellow fever vaccination. As for the study in general: Preparing low-cell-number fractions relied on SMART-Seq v4 Ultra Low Input. Study conclusions and caveats: Most primary-vaccination clones recurred post-booster (roughly 96% CD4, 88% CD8).

This clonotype has at least ten counts. What it binds is not known. They built TCR cDNA with 5'RACE template switching, a step that put in a universal primer site and UMIs. TCRdb redid the calling of the 5' RACE reads with MiXCR, one entry per CDR3 protein. The sample yields more than 450,000 distinct CDR3 sequences, roughly a fifth seen once. Germline values: CDR1 LGHNA, CDR2 YSLEER. Deletions cut 1 base from V and 6 bases from J, with 10 bases between. The CDR3 contains 14 residues. The sequenced sample was PBMCs, obtained roughly 20 days after the first yellow fever vaccination. The chain has TRBV4-3 and TRBJ2-1, with unresolved D. This sequence was found in a man between 18 and 29 years old who received the YFV17D yellow fever vaccine. CDR3 in DNA: TGCGCCAGCAGCCAAGTAAGCACCTTCAATGAGCAGTTCTTC. Amino acid sequence: CASSQVSTFNEQFF.